Sequencing of this T cell receptor (beta chain) was carried out in a study of blood T cell repertoires in COVID-19. Study-wide background: Whether acute or convalescent, the COVID-19 samples came from the United States, Italy and Spain.

CDR3 length equals 14 residues. Germline assignment: CDR1 SGHTA and CDR2 FQGNSA. V was trimmed by 6 bases and J by 2 bases, leaving 12 bases between them. Generated by immunoSEQ multiplex PCR, the TCRdb table keeps only in-frame clones and is missing some. The sample lists about 97,000 clones; 70% to 90% were seen once. This clonotype was obtained from a human donor in a cohort sampled during active COVID-19. The gene calls are TRBV7-2 and TRBJ2-3, with a tentative D call TRBD2 (6 bases). Sequencing input: peripheral blood. CDR3 protein: CASSSGLYTDTQYF. The DNA of the CDR3 is TGTGCCAGCAGTTCGGGACTTTACACAGATACGCAGTATTTT.